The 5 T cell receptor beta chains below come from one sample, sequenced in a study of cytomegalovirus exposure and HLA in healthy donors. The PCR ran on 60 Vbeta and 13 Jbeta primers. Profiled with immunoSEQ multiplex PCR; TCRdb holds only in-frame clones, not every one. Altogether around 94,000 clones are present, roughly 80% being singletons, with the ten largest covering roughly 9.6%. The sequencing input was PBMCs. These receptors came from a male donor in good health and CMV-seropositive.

CDR3 bases: TGTGCCAGCAGCTCCCAGGGGGCCTTAGCCAAAAACATTCAGTACTTC. Amino acid sequence: CASSSQGALAKNIQYF. This rearrangement joins TRBV7-8 to TRBJ2-4, with 8 bases matching TRBD1. The CDR3 has 16 residues. Germline V gives CDR1 SGHVS, CDR2 FQNEAQ. J lost 0 bases, V lost 4 bases, and 5 bases had no gene match. Full variable domain (missing parts from reference TRBV7-8 and TRBJ2-4): GAGVSQSPRYKVAKRGQDVALRCDPISGHVSLFWYQQALGQGPEFLTYFQNEAQLDKSGLPSDRFFAERPEGSVSTLKIQRTQQEDSAVYLCASSSQGALAKNIQYFGAGTRLSVL.

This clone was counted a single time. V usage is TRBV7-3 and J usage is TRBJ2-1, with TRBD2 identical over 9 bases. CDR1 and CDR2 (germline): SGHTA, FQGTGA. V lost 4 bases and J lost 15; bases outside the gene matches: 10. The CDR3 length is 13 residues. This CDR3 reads CASSSEQGTSSFF. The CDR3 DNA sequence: TGTGCCAGCAGCTCCGAGCAGGGGACTAGCTCGTTCTTC.

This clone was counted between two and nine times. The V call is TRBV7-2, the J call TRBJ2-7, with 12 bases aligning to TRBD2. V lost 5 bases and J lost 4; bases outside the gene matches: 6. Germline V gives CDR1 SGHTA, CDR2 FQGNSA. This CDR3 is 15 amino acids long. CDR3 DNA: TGTGCCAGCAGCCCCCCGGGACTAGCGGGTTACGAGCAGTACTTC. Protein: CASSPPGLAGYEQYF.

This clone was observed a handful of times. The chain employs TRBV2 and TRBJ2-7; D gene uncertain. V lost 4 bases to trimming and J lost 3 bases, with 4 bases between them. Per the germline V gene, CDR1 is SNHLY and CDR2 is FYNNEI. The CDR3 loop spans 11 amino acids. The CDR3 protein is CASSGHYEQYF. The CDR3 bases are TGTGCCAGCAGTGGACACTACGAGCAGTACTTC.

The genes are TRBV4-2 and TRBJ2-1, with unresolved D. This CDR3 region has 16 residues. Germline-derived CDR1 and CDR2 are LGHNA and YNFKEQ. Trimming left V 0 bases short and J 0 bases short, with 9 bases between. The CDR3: CASSQDFPSSYNEQFF. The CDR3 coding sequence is TGTGCCAGCAGCCAAGATTTCCCGAGCTCCTACAATGAGCAGTTCTTC.